Each of the 28 T cell receptor beta chains below was sequenced from the same sample in a study of identical twins. From the 5' RACE reads, TCRdb called clonotypes with MiXCR, one entry per CDR3 protein. The profile covers roughly 750,000 distinct CDR3 sequences, with over 20% appearing a single time and over 4% taken by the ten largest. The sample also formed part of further work on T cells expressing NK-cell markers.

Sequencing was done on a sample of PBMCs. The receptors derive from a woman between 18 and 29 years old in good health.

This clonotype was found a few times. The chain couples TRBV29-1 to TRBJ1-1; D gene ambiguous. This CDR3 has 11 residues. CDR1 SQVTM and CDR2 ANQGSEA come from the germline V gene. V lost 3 bases and J lost 7, with 9 bases in between. CDR3 in DNA: TGCAGCGTTGATTGGCGGAATGAAGCTTTCTTT. Translated, it gives CSVDWRNEAFF.

This chain joins TRBV20-1 and TRBJ2-5; D is possibly TRBD1 (6 bases). Germline values: CDR1 DFQATT, CDR2 SNEGSKA (reference sequence). CDR3 length equals 11 residues. V was trimmed by 5 bases and J by 5 bases, leaving 9 bases between them. CDR3 sequence (DNA): TGCAGTGCTGTCGACAGGGAGACCCAGTACTTC. This gives the protein CSAVDRETQYF.

This clonotype was detected a few times. The chain employs TRBV10-3 and TRBJ2-5; possible D gene TRBD1, 5 bases. Trimming pared 4 bases from V and 3 bases from J, leaving 9 bases between. Germline values: CDR1 ENHRY, CDR2 SYGVKD. The CDR3 has 13 residues. The DNA for the CDR3 is TGTGCCATCAGTGGGGGCGGAAAAGAGACCCAGTACTTC. Translation: CAISGGGKETQYF.

This clonotype was seen a few times. This rearrangement joins TRBV7-8 to TRBJ1-5; D unresolved. The CDR3 runs 16 residues. Germline V lookup: CDR1 SGHVS, CDR2 FQNEAQ. With 5 bases removed from V and 0 bases from J, the gap between germline ends came to 14 bases. CDR3 loop: CASSTAGVYSNQPQHF. CDR3 DNA sequence: TGTGCCAGCAGCACCGCAGGAGTGTATAGCAATCAGCCCCAGCATTTT.

The chain couples TRBV3-1 to TRBJ2-3; a possible D gene is TRBD2 (5 bases). Germline V gene sequence: CDR1 LGHDT, CDR2 YNNKEL (reference sequence). This CDR3 comprises 15 residues. Trimming stripped 0 bases from V and 6 bases from J, with 13 bases between. The CDR3 reads CASSQDGLARDTQYF. CDR3 sequence (DNA): TGTGCCAGCAGCCAAGATGGGCTAGCTCGGGATACGCAGTATTTT.

The sample holds a few counts of this clonotype. The V and J genes are TRBV9 and TRBJ2-1; no definite D call. There are 16 residues in the CDR3. V lost 4 bases to trimming and J lost 2 bases, with 16 bases between them. Germline V lookup: CDR1 SGDLS, CDR2 YYNGEE. CDR3 sequence reads: CASSPQDGVTYNEQFF. Written as DNA, the CDR3 is TGTGCCAGCAGCCCCCAAGACGGAGTCACCTACAATGAGCAGTTCTTC.

V and J are TRBV27 and TRBJ2-3; unclear D gene. Trimming took off 7 bases at V and 0 bases at J, with 14 bases between the two ends. Germline V gives CDR1 MNHEY, CDR2 SMNVEV (reference sequence). The CDR3 covers 15 residues. In nucleotides, the CDR3 is TGTGCCAGCAAGAAAACTGCCACTAGCACAGATACGCAGTATTTT. Encoded protein: CASKKTATSTDTQYF.

The table lists this clonotype with a count of one. The V gene is TRBV29-1, the J gene TRBJ2-1, with 7 positions matching TRBD2. The CDR3 runs to 13 residues. Germline CDR1 reads SQVTM; CDR2 reads ANQGSEA. With V trimmed by 2 bases and J by 5 bases, 3 bases remained unmatched. The CDR3 DNA sequence: TGCAGCGTTGAAAGCGGGGTAAACAATGAGCAGTTCTTC. Translating it yields CSVESGVNNEQFF.

This clonotype has a handful of counts. The V and J genes are TRBV20-1 and TRBJ2-5, with 11 bases aligning to TRBD2. The germline CDR1 and CDR2 sequences are DFQATT and SNEGSKA (reference sequence). The J segment lost 5 bases and the V segment lost 5 bases, leaving 4 bases of the junction unmatched. This CDR3 region has 13 residues. As DNA, the CDR3 is TGCAGTGCTGAACTAGCGGGGGTGGAGACCCAGTACTTC. Protein: CSAELAGVETQYF.

This clonotype was observed at least ten times. The chain combines TRBV24-1 with TRBJ2-5, with 8 bases lining up with TRBD1. Germline V CDR1 and CDR2: KGHDR, SFDVKD. This CDR3 contains 15 residues. J lost 4 bases, V lost 2 bases, and 5 bases had no gene match. This CDR3 reads CATSDSQGAGETQYF. The CDR3 nucleotides are TGTGCCACCAGTGATTCGCAGGGGGCGGGAGAGACCCAGTACTTC.

The rearrangement joins TRBV20-1 to TRBJ2-7; 7 bases map to TRBD2. The CDR3 loop spans 12 amino acids. The germline V gene has CDR1 DFQATT and CDR2 SNEGSKA (reference sequence). V shed 3 bases and J 5 bases; nucleotides not matched to a gene: 4. The CDR3 DNA reads as TGCAGTGCTAGGCGGGAGCCCCACGAGCAGTACTTC. The encoded protein is CSARREPHEQYF.

This rearrangement joins TRBV29-1 to TRBJ2-1; 7 nucleotides match TRBD1. Germline lookup yields CDR1 SQVTM and CDR2 ANQGSEA. The CDR3 totals 12 residues. CDR3 DNA sequence: TGCAGTTCCCGGACAGGTTACAATGAGCAGTTCTTC. It encodes CSSRTGYNEQFF.

This clonotype was detected a few times. The chain combines TRBV3-1 with TRBJ2-3, with 12 nucleotides matching TRBD2. CDR1 and CDR2 from the germline V gene are LGHDT and YNNKEL (reference sequence). The CDR3 consists of 19 residues. V was clipped by 3 bases and J by 6 bases; unmatched bases: 16. The DNA of the CDR3 is TGTGCCAGCAGCCAGAGAAGACCGAGACTAGCGGGGGCCTGGGATACGCAGTATTTT. Protein sequence: CASSQRRPRLAGAWDTQYF.

This clonotype was counted a few times. J is TRBJ1-3 and V is TRBV6-6; D not certain. Trimming stripped 7 bases from V and 11 bases from J, with 15 bases between. The CDR3 runs 12 residues. Germline CDR1 and CDR2: MNHNY and SVGAGI (reference sequence). Here the CDR3 reads CASTISGLAIYF. The CDR3 nucleotides read TGTGCCAGCACCATCTCGGGTCTGGCCATATATTTT.

This rearrangement joins TRBV27 to TRBJ2-3, with 9 bases that match TRBD1. Trimming at V came to 4 bases and at J to 5 bases, leaving 13 bases not matched to a gene. The CDR3 extends over 17 amino acids. Germline CDR1 is MNHEY and CDR2 is SMNVEV (reference sequence). CDR3 sequence: CASSYGHGGTGRDTQYF. The CDR3 DNA reads TGTGCCAGCAGTTATGGGCACGGGGGGACAGGGAGAGATACGCAGTATTTT.

The V and J genes are TRBV12-3 or TRBV12-4 and TRBJ1-2, with D unresolved. The CDR3 has 13 amino acids. Between the trimmed V and J ends, which lost 5 bases and 5 bases, there was a span of 12 bases. The DNA of the CDR3 is TGTGCCAGCAGTAAACAGAGCTCGTATGGCTACACCTTC. This codes for CASSKQSSYGYTF.

The CDR3 region is CASSHLGQGHEQYF. The CDR3 bases are TGTGCCAGCAGCCATCTTGGACAGGGCCACGAGCAGTACTTC. The chain carries TRBV3-1 and TRBJ2-7; 8 bases line up with TRBD1. Germline V CDR1 and CDR2: LGHDT, YNNKEL (reference sequence). The J segment lost 5 bases and the V segment lost 3 bases, leaving 6 bases of the junction unmatched. The CDR3 runs to 14 residues.

This chain connects TRBV12-5 to TRBJ1-1, with 9 bases lining up with TRBD1. This CDR3 region has 14 residues. V lost 1 base to trimming and J lost 4 bases; unmatched junction nucleotides: 1. In germline, CDR1 is LGHNT, CDR2 FRNRAP. The CDR3 DNA is TGTGCTAGTGGTTTGGGGACAGGGGTCACTGAAGCTTTCTTT. Translating it yields CASGLGTGVTEAFF.

The gene calls are TRBV5-5 and TRBJ1-1; D perhaps matches TRBD1 (5 bases). CDR1 is SGHKS, CDR2 YYEKEE, per germline (reference sequence). This CDR3 has 15 amino acids. V was clipped by 4 bases and J by 1 base, with 14 bases between them. The CDR3 sequence is CASSPFGAGNTEAFF. Here the CDR3 DNA reads TGTGCCAGCAGCCCCTTTGGGGCGGGGAACACTGAAGCTTTCTTT.

V is TRBV18 and J is TRBJ2-7, with 8 bases that match TRBD2. Germline V CDR1 and CDR2: KGHSH, LQKENI. The CDR3 has 14 amino acids. V lost 4 bases, J lost 0 bases, and 2 bases stayed unmatched. CDR3 amino acids: CASSQTSASYEQYF. CDR3 coding DNA: TGTGCCAGCTCACAGACTAGCGCCTCCTACGAGCAGTACTTC.

The V and J genes are TRBV20-1 and TRBJ2-3; D perhaps matches TRBD1 (5 bases). The CDR3 contains 16 residues. V was trimmed by 6 bases and J by 3 bases, leaving 22 bases between them. Germline values: CDR1 DFQATT, CDR2 SNEGSKA (reference sequence). CDR3 region: CSAPNSQGRRTDTQYF. For the CDR3, the DNA is TGCAGTGCCCCGAACTCTCAGGGAAGGCGGACAGATACGCAGTATTTT.

A few counts support this clonotype. This rearrangement joins TRBV27 to TRBJ1-2; D perhaps matches TRBD1 (6 bases). The ends were cut back, 0 bases at V and 8 bases at J, with 16 bases in the middle. Germline V gene data show CDR1 as MNHEY and CDR2 as SMNVEV (reference sequence). The CDR3 loop spans 15 amino acids. The CDR3 DNA reads as TGTGCCAGCAGTTTATCAACCCCCCAGGGGCGAGGCTACACCTTC. It codes for CASSLSTPQGRGYTF.

The chain recombines TRBV30 with TRBJ2-7, with D hard to call. Germline lookup yields CDR1 GTSNPN and CDR2 SVGIG (reference sequence). The CDR3 consists of 15 residues. Trimming left V 0 bases short and J 0 bases short, with 12 bases between. The CDR3 DNA is TGTGCCTGGAGTGTCCTCGCCTTGAGCTCCTACGAGCAGTACTTC. Amino acid sequence: CAWSVLALSSYEQYF.

In its sample, this clonotype was seen many times. The rearrangement joins TRBV9 to TRBJ1-1; maybe TRBD1 (5 bases). CDR1 and CDR2 from the germline V gene are SGDLS and YYNGEE. The V and J ends lost 3 bases and 4 bases respectively, with 10 bases between them. The CDR3 loop spans 13 amino acids. CDR3 bases: TGTGCCAGCAGCGAAAGGGGAACCACTGAAGCTTTCTTT. Translated, it gives CASSERGTTEAFF.

The rearrangement links TRBV29-1 to TRBJ1-2; D gene unclear. CDR1 SQVTM and CDR2 ANQGSEA come from the germline V gene. The CDR3 contains 14 residues. V was trimmed by 0 bases and J by 2 bases, leaving 10 bases between them. CDR3 nucleotide sequence: TGCAGCGTTGAAGATCCCGGGCGGAACTATGGCTACACCTTC. The encoded protein is CSVEDPGRNYGYTF.

This clonotype appeared many times. The chain uses TRBV29-1 and TRBJ1-1, with D possibly TRBD1 on 5 matching bases. Germline CDR1 reads SQVTM; CDR2 reads ANQGSEA. The CDR3 consists of 15 residues. The ends were cut back, 4 bases at V and 5 bases at J, with 20 bases in the middle. The DNA for the CDR3 is TGCAGCGTTGTCTTTAGGGACCCCCTGGGAACTGAAGCTTTCTTT. It specifies CSVVFRDPLGTEAFF.

At least ten counts were recorded for this clonotype. The chain combines TRBV6-1 with TRBJ2-2; 7 bases agree with TRBD2. J was trimmed by 5 bases and V by 3 bases; bases with no gene match: 6. This CDR3 has 15 residues. Germline V lookup: CDR1 MNHNS, CDR2 SASEGT. CDR3 coding DNA: TGTGCCAGCAGTGACAGGGTCGGGGGGACCGGGGAGCTGTTTTTT. Protein sequence: CASSDRVGGTGELFF.

This clonotype appeared a few times. The chain couples TRBV4-3 to TRBJ2-7, with D perhaps TRBD2 (5 bases). Germline assignment: CDR1 LGHNA and CDR2 YSLEER. With 4 bases removed from V and 0 bases from J, the gap between germline ends came to 16 bases. The length of the CDR3 is 16 residues. The CDR3: CASSPHEGDPSYEQYF. In DNA, the CDR3 is TGCGCCAGCAGCCCCCATGAGGGAGACCCCTCCTACGAGCAGTACTTC.